The entry below describes one T cell receptor beta chain. The antigen is unknown. The source of the sample is a study of T cell responses to AZD1222 COVID-19 vaccine. The wider study: The study pooled second doses at about 4 or about 12 weeks.

Germline V gene sequence: CDR1 SGHTA, CDR2 FQGNSA. This CDR3 comprises 15 residues. Trimming stripped 5 bases from V and 1 base from J, with 15 bases between. Sequencing was performed with immunoSEQ multiplex PCR; in TCRdb, only in-frame clones are kept and a portion is missing. The sample holds 92,000 or so clones, about 90% seen once. Points from the study as a whole: In a largely white British group with more females than males, clonal diversity was possibly underestimated. Regions left unmutated in variants are reportedly the target of nearly half of spike-specific TCRs.

Specimen: peripheral blood, collected on day 0 of AZD1222 vaccination. This sequence originates from an adult in good health. The genes are TRBV7-2 and TRBJ2-7; TRBD1 is a possible D gene (7 bases). The CDR3 sequence is CASSGGRGRSYEQYF. In DNA, the CDR3 is TGTGCCAGCAGCGGGGGCAGGGGGAGGTCCTACGAGCAGTACTTC.